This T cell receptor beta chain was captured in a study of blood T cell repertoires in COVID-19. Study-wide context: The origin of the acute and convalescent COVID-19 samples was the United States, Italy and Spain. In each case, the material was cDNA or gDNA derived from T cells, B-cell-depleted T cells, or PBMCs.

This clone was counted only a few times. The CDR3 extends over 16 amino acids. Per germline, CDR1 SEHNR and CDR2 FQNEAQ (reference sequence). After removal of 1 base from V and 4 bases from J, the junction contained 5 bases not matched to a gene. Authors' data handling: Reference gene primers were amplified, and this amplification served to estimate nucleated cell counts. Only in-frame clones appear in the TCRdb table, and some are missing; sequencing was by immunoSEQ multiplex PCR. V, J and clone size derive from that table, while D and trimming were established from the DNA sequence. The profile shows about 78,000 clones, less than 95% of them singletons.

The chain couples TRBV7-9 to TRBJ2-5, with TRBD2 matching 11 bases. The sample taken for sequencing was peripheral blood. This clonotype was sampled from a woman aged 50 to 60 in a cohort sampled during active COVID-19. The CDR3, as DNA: TGTGCCAGCAGCTTAGATAAGACTAGCGGGATAGAGACCCAGTACTTC. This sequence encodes CASSLDKTSGIETQYF.